This T cell receptor (beta chain) was captured by sequencing in a study of T cell responses to AZD1222 COVID-19 vaccine. After removal of 6 bases from V and 5 bases from J, the junction contained 4 bases not matched to a gene. CDR3 length equals 13 residues. CDR1 and CDR2 from the germline V gene are MNHEY and SVGAGI. Study-wide results and caveats: Without day 14 samples, only post-peak T cell repertoires were studied. Seropositive status at baseline applied to only six AZD1222 recipients.

With respect to this clone: Its antigen remains unknown.

Generated by immunoSEQ multiplex PCR, the TCRdb table keeps only in-frame clones and is missing some. The repertoire holds over 75,000 clones, roughly 89% seen once, with around 2% in the top ten. The material was peripheral blood, obtained on day 0 of AZD1222 vaccination. The receptor comes from an adult in good health. The J gene is TRBJ2-1, the V gene TRBV6-5, with TRBD2 matching over 7 bases. The CDR3 DNA reads as TGTGCCAGCAGCGTAGCGGGCCACAATGAGCAGTTCTTC. Translated, it gives CASSVAGHNEQFF.